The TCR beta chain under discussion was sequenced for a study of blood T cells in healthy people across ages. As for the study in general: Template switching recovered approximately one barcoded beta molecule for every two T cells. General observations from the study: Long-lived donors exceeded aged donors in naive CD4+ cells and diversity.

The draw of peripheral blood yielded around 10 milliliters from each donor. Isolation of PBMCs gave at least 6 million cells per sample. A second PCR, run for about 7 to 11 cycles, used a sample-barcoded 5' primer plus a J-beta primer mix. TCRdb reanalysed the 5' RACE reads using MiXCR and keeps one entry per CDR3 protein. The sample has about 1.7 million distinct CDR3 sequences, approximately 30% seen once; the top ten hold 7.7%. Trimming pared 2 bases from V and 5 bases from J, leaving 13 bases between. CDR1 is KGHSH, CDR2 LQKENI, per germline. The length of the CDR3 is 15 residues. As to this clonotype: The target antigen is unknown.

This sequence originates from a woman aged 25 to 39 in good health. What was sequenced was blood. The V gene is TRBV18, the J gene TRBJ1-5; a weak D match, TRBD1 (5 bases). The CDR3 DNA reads TGTGCCAGCTCACCAGAGGCGACAGATGATCAGCCCCAGCATTTT. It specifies CASSPEATDDQPQHF.